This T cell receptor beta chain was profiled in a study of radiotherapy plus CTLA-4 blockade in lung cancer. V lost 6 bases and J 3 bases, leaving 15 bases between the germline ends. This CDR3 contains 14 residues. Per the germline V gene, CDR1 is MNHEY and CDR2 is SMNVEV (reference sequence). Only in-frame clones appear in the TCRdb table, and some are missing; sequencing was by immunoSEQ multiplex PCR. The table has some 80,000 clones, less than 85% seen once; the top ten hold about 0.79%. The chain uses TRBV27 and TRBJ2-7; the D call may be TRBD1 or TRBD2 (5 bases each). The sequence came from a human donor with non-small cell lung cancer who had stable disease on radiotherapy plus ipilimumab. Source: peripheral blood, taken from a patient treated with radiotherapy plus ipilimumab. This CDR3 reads CASSSRRDRYEQYF. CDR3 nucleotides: TGTGCCAGCAGCTCCCGACGGGACCGCTACGAGCAGTACTTC.